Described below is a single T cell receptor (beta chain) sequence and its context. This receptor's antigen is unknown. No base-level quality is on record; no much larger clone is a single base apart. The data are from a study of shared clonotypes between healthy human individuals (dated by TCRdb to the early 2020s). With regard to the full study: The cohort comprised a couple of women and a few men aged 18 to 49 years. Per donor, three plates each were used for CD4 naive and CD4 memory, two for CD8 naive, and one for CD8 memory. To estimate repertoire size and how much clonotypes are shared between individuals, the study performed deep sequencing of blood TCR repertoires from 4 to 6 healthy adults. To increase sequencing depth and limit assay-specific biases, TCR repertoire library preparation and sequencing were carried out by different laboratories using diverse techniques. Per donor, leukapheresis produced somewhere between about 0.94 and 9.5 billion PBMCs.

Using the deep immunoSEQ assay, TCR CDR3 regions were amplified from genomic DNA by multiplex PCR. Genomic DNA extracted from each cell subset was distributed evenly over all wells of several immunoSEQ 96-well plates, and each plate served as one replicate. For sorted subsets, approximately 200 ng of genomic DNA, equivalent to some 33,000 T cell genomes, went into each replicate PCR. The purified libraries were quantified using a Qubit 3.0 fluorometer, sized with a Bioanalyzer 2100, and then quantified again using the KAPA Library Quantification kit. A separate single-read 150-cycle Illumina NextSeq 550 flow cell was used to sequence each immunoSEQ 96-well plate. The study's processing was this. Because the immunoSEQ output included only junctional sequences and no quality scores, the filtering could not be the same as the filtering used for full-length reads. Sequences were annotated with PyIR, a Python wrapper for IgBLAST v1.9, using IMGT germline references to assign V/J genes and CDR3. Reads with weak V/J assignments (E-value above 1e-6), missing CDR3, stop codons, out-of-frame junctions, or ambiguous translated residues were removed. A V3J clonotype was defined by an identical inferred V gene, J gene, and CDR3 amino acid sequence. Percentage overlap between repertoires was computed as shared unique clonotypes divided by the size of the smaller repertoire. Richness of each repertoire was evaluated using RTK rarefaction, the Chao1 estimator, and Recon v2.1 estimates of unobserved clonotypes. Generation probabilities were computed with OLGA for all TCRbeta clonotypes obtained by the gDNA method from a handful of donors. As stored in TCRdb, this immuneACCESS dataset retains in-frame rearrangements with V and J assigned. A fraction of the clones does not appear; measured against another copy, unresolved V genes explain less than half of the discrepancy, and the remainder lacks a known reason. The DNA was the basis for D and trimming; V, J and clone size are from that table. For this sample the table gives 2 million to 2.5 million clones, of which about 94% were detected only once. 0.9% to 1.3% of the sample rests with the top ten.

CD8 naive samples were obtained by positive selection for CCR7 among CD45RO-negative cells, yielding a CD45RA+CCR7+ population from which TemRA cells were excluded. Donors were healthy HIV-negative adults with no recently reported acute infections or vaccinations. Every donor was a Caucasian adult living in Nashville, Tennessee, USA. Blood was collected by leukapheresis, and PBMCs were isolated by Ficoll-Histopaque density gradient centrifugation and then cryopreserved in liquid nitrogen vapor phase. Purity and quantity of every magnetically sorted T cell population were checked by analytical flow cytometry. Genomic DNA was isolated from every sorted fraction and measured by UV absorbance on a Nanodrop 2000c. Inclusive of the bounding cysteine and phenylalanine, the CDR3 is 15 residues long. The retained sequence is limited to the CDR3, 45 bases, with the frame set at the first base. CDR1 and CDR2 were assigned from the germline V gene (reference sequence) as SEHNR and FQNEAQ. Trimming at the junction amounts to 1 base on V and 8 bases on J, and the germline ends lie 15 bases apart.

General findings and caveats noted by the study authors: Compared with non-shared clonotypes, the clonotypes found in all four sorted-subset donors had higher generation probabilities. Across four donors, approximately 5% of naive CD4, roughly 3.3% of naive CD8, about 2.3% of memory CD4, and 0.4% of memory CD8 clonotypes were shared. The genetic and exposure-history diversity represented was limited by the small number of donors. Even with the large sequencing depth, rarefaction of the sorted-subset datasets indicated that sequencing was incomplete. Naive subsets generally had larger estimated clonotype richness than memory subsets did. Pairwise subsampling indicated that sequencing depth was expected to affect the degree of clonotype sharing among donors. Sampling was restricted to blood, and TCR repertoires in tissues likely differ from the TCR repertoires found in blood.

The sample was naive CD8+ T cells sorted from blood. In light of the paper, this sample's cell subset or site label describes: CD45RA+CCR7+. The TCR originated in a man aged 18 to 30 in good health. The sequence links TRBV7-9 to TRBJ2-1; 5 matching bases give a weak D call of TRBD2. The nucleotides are TGTGCCAGCAGCTTAGAGGTGGCTAGCAACGATGAGCAGTTCTTC. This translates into CASSLEVASNDEQFF.